This is a list of T cell receptor beta chains from one sample in a study of beta chain features in type 1 diabetes. Sequenced by immunoSEQ multiplex PCR; TCRdb stores in-frame clones only, minus some. The table shows 350,000 to 450,000 clones, with approximately 14% occurring only once. Sequenced input: naive CD4+ T cells from blood. All receptors derive from a young man in good health. The CDR3 runs from the conserved cysteine through the conserved F or W. A D gene is named only where the DNA matches it firmly. The listing skips clone size in some rows; elsewhere it reads once, few, many or a size class.

clone_size	v_call	d_call	j_call	cdr3_nt	cdr3_aa
.	TRBV11-1	TRBD1	TRBJ2-1	TGTGCCAGCAGCTTCGAGCGGACAGGGGTATACAGCGATGAGCAGTTCTTC	CASSFERTGVYSDEQFF
.	TRBV20-1	.	TRBJ2-1	TGCAGTGCTAGTCTGGGAAATGAGCGGTTCTTC	CSASLGNERFF
.	TRBV9	TRBD1	TRBJ2-7	TGTGCCAGCAGCGCTGACAGGGGGCCCTACGAGCAGTACTTC	CASSADRGPYEQYF
few	TRBV29-1	.	TRBJ1-1	TGCAGCGTTGAAAGATCGGGAAGAAACACTGAAGCTTTCTTT	CSVERSGRNTEAFF
few	TRBV5-6	.	TRBJ2-1	TGTGCCAGCACCCCGACGTCAGGTTCCAATGAGCAGTTCTTC	CASTPTSGSNEQFF
.	TRBV7-2	TRBD2	TRBJ2-1	TGTGCCAGCAGCACCGAATCAGGCGGGAGAGGCAATGAGCAGTTCTTC	CASSTESGGRGNEQFF
few	TRBV6-5	.	TRBJ2-7	TGTGCCAGCAGTCGGCAAGACGAGCAGTACTTC	CASSRQDEQYF
once	TRBV5-6	TRBD1	TRBJ2-5	TGTGCCAGCAGCATCCTCCGGGACAGGGGGCTCGAGACCCAGTACTTC	CASSILRDRGLETQYF
.	TRBV27	TRBD1	TRBJ1-2	TGTGCCAGCAGTATCGACAGGGGAAGGCACGGCTACACCTTC	CASSIDRGRHGYTF
few	TRBV7-6	TRBD2	TRBJ2-2	TGTGCCAGCAGCTTACAGACTAGCGAGAACACCGGGGAGCTGTTTTTT	CASSLQTSENTGELFF
.	TRBV29-1	.	TRBJ1-2	TGCAGCGTTGAAGGGCAGGGGCTAAGTGGCTACACCTTC	CSVEGQGLSGYTF
.	TRBV7-9	.	TRBJ1-1	TGTGCCAGCAGCCTATTCTCGACAGGTACTGAAGCTTTCTTT	CASSLFSTGTEAFF
few	TRBV7-9	.	TRBJ1-2	TGTGCCAGCAGCTTACGGGACGGCTACACCTTC	CASSLRDGYTF
.	TRBV25-1	TRBD1	TRBJ1-2	TGTGCCAGCACCCGACAGGGTCAAGGCTACACCTTC	CASTRQGQGYTF
.	TRBV4-3	.	TRBJ2-1	TGCGCCAGCAGCCAAGATGCGGGACGGCAGTTCTTC	CASSQDAGRQFF
few	TRBV25-1	.	TRBJ2-1	TGTGCCAGCAGTGCAAGATCTAGAGAGCAGTTCTTC	CASSARSREQFF
.	TRBV4-3	.	TRBJ2-7	TGCGCCAGCAGCCAAGAGGGCAATAACGAGCAGTACTTC	CASSQEGNNEQYF
few	TRBV20-1	TRBD2	TRBJ2-5	TGCAGTGCTCCAGCGGGGGAGACCCAGTACTTC	CSAPAGETQYF
.	TRBV5-1	.	TRBJ2-1	TGCGCCAGCAGTCCTCCTAGCACCTACGATGAGCAGTTCTTC	CASSPPSTYDEQFF
few	TRBV7-2	TRBD2	TRBJ2-3	TGTGCCAGCAGCTTATCCAGCGGTAGCGGGGGGTACACAGATACGCAGTATTTT	CASSLSSGSGGYTDTQYF
.	TRBV9	.	TRBJ2-4	TGTGCCAGCAGCGTAAAAGGGGGAGGAAACATTCAGTACTTC	CASSVKGGGNIQYF
few	TRBV29-1	.	TRBJ2-3	TGCAGCGTTTTTCGAACAGCAGATACGCAGTATTTT	CSVFRTADTQYF
few	TRBV29-1	.	TRBJ2-2	TGCAGCGCCTACCTTGGGGTCGGGGAGCTGTTTTTT	CSAYLGVGELFF
few	TRBV7-9	.	TRBJ2-2	TGTGCCAGCAGCCCGGGACAGAACACCGGGGAGCTGTTTTTT	CASSPGQNTGELFF
.	TRBV9	.	TRBJ2-3	TGTGCCAGCAGCTCAGGGATCACAGATACGCAGTATTTT	CASSSGITDTQYF
.	TRBV5-8	TRBD2	TRBJ2-3	TGTGCCAGCGGGACTAGCCTCACAGATACGCAGTATTTT	CASGTSLTDTQYF
.	TRBV9	TRBD1	TRBJ2-3	TGTGCCAGCAGCGTAGCGACAGGGTGGCAAGATACGCAGTATTTT	CASSVATGWQDTQYF
.	TRBV10-3	.	TRBJ1-2	TGTGCCATCAGTGAACAATCAGGAATTAGTCAGAAAGGTGGCTACACCTTC	CAISEQSGISQKGGYTF